The T cell receptor beta chain described here comes from a study of blood T cells in healthy people across ages. J gave up 12 bases and V 2 bases, and 13 bases lay outside the gene matches. The CDR3 loop spans 17 amino acids. Per germline, CDR1 SGDLS and CDR2 YYNGEE. A second PCR of roughly 7 to 11 cycles used a sample-barcoded 5' primer and a J-beta primer mix. MiXCR, run by TCRdb on the 5' RACE reads, gives a single entry per CDR3 protein. Of 780,000 or so distinct CDR3 sequences listed, less than 70% are singletons. This TCR was sampled from a man of 80 years or more in good health. Specimen: blood. The rearrangement joins TRBV9 to TRBJ2-1; 14 bases match TRBD2. The CDR3 DNA sequence: TGTGCCAGCAGCGTGGAAGCCGGGACTAGCGGGAGTGGGCGGCAGTTCTTC. The encoded protein is CASSVEAGTSGSGRQFF.